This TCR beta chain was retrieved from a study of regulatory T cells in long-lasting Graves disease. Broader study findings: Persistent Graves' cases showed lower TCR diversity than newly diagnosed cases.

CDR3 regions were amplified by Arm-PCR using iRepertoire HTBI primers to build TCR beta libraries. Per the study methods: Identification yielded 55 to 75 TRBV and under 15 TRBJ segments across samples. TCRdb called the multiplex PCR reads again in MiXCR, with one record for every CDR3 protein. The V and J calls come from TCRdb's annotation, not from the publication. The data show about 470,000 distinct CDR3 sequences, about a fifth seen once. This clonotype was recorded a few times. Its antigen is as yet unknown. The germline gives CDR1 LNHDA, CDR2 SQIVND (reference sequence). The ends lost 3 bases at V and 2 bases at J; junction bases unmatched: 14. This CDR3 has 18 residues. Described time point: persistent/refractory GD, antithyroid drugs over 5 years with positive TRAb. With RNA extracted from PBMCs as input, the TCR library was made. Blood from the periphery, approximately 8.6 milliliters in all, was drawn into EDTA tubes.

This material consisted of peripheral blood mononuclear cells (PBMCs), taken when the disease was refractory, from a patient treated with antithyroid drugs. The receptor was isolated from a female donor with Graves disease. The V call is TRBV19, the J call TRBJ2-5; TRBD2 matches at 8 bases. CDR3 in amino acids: CASSIPPVVAGGQETQYF. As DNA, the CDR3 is TGTGCCAGTAGTATTCCCCCCGTTGTGGCGGGAGGACAAGAGACCCAGTACTTC.